This TCR beta chain originates from a study of cytomegalovirus exposure and HLA in healthy donors. General study results and limits: In a later analysis, a genetic analysis reported fewer productive-TCR N-insertions in an Asian-associated ancestry cluster than the cohort average.

60 Vbeta and 13 Jbeta primers were used in PCR. TCRdb keeps only in-frame clones here, not all; method: immunoSEQ multiplex PCR. Among around 120,000 clones listed, less than 85% were seen once. Healthy bone marrow donors made up the donors. Germline V gene sequence: CDR1 SEHNR, CDR2 FQNEAQ (reference sequence). This CDR3 comprises 13 residues. V shed 3 bases and J 3 bases; nucleotides not matched to a gene: 1. About this clone: Antigen specificity is unknown.

The chain joins TRBV7-9 to TRBJ2-7; 8 bases match TRBD1. This receptor was obtained from a male donor in good health and CMV-seronegative. Sequencing input: PBMCs. In DNA form, the CDR3 reads TGTGCCAGCAGCTTTGGACAGGGCTACGAGCAGTACTTC. Protein: CASSFGQGYEQYF.